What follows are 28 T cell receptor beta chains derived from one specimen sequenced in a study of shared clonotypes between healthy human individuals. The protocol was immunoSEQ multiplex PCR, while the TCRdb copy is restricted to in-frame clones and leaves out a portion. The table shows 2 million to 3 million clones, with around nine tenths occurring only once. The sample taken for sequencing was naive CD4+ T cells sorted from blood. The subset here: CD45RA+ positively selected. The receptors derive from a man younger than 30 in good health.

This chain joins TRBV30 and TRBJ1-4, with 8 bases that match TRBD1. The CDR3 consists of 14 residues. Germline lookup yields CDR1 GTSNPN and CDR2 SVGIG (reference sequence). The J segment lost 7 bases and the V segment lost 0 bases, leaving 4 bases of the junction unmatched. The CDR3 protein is CAWSVSGGPEKLFF. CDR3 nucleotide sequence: TGTGCCTGGAGTGTTTCAGGGGGCCCTGAAAAACTGTTTTTT.

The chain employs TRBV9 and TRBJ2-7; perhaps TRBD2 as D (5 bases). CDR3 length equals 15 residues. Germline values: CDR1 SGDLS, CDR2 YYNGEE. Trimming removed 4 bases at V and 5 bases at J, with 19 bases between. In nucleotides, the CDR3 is TGTGCCAGCAGCCCCCGGGGTAGTGACGTGCACGAGCAGTACTTC. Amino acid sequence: CASSPRGSDVHEQYF.

The CDR3 nucleotides read TGTGCCAGCAGCCCCAGGTGGGGGACAGATTACGAGCAGTACTTC. This encodes CASSPRWGTDYEQYF. This sequence joins TRBV4-2 and TRBJ2-7; 7 bases agree with TRBD1. The V segment lost 4 bases and the J segment 4 bases; nucleotides outside the gene matches: 10. Germline V CDR1 and CDR2: LGHNA, YNFKEQ. The CDR3 extends over 15 amino acids.

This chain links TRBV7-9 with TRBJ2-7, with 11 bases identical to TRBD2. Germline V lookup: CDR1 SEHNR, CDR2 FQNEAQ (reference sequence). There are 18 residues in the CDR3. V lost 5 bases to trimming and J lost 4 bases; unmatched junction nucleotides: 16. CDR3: CASSGGQASGRRRYEQYF. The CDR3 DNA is TGTGCCAGCAGCGGGGGACAGGCTAGCGGGAGGAGACGGTACGAGCAGTACTTC.

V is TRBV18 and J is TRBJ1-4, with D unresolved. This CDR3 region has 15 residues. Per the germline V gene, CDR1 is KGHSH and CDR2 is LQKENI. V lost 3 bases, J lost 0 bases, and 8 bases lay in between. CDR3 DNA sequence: TGTGCCAGCTCACCTTGGACGGCAACTAATGAAAAACTGTTTTTT. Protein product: CASSPWTATNEKLFF.

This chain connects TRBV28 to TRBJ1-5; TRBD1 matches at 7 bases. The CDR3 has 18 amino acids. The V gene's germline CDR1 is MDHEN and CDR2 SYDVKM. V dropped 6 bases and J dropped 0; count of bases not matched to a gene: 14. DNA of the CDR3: TGTGCCAGCAGGCCGGGACAGCGTTGGGCTTATAGCAATCAGCCCCAGCATTTT. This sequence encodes CASRPGQRWAYSNQPQHF.

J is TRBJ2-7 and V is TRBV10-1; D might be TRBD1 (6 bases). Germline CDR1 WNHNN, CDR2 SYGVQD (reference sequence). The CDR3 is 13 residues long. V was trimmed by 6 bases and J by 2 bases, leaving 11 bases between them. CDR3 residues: CASSDRYTYEQYF. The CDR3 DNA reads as TGCGCCAGCAGCGACAGGTACACCTACGAGCAGTACTTC.

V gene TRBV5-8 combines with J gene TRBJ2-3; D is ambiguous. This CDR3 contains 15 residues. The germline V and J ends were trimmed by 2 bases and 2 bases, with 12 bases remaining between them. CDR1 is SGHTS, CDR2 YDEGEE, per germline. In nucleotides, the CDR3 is TGTGCCAGCAGCTTCTGGGCACCCGCCACAGATACGCAGTATTTT. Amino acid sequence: CASSFWAPATDTQYF.

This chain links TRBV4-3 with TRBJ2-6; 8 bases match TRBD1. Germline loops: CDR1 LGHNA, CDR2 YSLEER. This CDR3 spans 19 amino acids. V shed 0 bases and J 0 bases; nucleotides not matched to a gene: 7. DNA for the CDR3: TGCGCCAGCAGCCAAGAGCTGGGCACAGGGGGCTCTGGGGCCAACGTCCTGACTTTC. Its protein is CASSQELGTGGSGANVLTF.

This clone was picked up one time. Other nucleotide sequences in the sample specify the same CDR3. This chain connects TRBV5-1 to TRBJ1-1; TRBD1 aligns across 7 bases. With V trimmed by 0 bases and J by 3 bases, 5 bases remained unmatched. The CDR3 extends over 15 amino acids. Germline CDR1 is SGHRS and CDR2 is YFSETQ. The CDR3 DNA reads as TGCGCCAGCAGCTTGGGACAGGGAAGGGACACTGAAGCTTTCTTT. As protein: CASSLGQGRDTEAFF.

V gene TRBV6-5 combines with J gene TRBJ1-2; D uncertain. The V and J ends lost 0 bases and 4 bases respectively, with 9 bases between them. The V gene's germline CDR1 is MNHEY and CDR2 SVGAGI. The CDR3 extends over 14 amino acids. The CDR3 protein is CASSYSTTSYGYTF. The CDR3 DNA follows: TGTGCCAGCAGTTACTCTACCACGTCCTATGGCTACACCTTC.

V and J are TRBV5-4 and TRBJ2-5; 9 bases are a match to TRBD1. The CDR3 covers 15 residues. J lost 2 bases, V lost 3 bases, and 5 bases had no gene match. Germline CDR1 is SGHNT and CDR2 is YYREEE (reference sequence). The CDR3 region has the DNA TGTGCCAGCAGCTCTAAGACAGGGGGGCAAGAGACCCAGTACTTC. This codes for CASSSKTGGQETQYF.

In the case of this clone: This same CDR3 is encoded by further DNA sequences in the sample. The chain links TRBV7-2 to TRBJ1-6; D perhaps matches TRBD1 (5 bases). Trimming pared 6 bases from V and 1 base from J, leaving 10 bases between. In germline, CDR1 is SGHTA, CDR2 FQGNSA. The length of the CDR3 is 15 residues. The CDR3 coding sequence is TGTGCCAGCAGTCCAAGGGGATCCTATAATTCACCCCTCCACTTT. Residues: CASSPRGSYNSPLHF.

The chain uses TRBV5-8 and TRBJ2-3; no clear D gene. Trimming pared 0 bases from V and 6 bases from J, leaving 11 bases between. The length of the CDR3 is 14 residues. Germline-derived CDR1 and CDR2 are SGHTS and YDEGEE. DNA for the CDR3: TGTGCCAGCAGCTTGGAATGGTTGGGGGATACGCAGTATTTT. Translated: CASSLEWLGDTQYF.

CDR3 bases: TGCGCCAGCAGCTGGGCTAGCCGGGAGACCCAGTACTTC. This encodes CASSWASRETQYF. The gene calls are TRBV5-1 and TRBJ2-5; tentatively, D is TRBD2 (5 bases). The CDR3 runs 13 residues. Germline V CDR1 and CDR2: SGHRS, YFSETQ. Trimming shortened V by 3 bases and J by 5 bases, and 11 bases separated the two germline ends.

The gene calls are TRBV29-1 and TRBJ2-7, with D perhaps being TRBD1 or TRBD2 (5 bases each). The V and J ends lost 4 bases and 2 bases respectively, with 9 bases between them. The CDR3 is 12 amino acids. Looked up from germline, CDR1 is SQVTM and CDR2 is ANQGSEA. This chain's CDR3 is CSVGDGPYEQYF. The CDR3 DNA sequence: TGCAGCGTTGGGGACGGGCCCTACGAGCAGTACTTC.

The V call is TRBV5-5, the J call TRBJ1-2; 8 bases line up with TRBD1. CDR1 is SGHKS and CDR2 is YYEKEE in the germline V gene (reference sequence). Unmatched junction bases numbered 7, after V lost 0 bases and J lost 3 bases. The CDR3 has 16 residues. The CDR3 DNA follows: TGTGCCAGCAGCTTGGCCGATGGACAGGGTGACTATGGCTACACCTTC. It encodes CASSLADGQGDYGYTF.

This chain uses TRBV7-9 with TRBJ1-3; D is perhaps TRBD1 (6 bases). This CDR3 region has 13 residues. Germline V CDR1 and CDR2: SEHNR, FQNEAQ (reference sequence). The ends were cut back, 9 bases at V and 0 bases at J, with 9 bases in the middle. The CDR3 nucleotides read TGTGCCAGAGGGGGTTCCTCTGGAAACACCATATATTTT. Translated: CARGGSSGNTIYF.

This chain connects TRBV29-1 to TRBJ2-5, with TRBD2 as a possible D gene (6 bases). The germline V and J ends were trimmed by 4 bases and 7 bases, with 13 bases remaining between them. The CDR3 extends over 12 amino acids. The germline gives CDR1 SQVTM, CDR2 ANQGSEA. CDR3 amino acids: CSVGGLEGTQYF. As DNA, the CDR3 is TGCAGCGTTGGGGGACTCGAGGGGACCCAGTACTTC.

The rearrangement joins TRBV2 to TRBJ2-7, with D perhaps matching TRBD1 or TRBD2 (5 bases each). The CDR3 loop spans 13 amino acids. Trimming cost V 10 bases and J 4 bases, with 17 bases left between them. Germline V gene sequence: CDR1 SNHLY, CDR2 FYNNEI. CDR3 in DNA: TGTGCCACCGCAGAGGGGTGGAAATACGAGCAGTACTTC. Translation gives CATAEGWKYEQYF.

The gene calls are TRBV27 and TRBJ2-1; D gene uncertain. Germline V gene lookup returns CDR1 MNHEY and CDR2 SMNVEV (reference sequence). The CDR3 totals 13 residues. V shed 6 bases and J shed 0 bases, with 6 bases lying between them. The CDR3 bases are TGTGCCAGCAGCCCGGACTCCTACAATGAGCAGTTCTTC. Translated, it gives CASSPDSYNEQFF.

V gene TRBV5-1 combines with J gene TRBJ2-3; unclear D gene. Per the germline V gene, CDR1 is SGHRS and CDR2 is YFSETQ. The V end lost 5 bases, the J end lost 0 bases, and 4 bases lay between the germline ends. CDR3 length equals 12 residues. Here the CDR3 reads CASRYSTDTQYF. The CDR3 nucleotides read TGCGCCAGCAGATATAGCACAGATACGCAGTATTTT.

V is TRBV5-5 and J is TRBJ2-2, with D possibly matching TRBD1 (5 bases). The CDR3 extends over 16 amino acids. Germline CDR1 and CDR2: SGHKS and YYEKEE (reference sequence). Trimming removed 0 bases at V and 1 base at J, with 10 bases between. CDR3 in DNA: TGTGCCAGCAGCTTGGAAGGGGTGGGGAACACCGGGGAGCTGTTTTTT. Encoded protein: CASSLEGVGNTGELFF.

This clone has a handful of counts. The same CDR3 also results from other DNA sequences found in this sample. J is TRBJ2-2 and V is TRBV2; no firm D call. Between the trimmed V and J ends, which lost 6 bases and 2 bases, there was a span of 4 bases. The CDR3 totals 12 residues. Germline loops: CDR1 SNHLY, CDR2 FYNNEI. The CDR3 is CASSANTGELFF. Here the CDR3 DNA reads TGTGCCAGCAGCGCCAACACCGGGGAGCTGTTTTTT.

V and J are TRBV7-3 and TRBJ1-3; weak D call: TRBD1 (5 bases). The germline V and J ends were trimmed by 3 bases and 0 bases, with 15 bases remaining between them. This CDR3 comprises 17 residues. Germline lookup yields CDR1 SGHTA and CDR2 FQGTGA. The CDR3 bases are TGTGCCAGCAGCTTTGATTTCGGGGGGAGCTCTGGAAACACCATATATTTT. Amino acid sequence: CASSFDFGGSSGNTIYF. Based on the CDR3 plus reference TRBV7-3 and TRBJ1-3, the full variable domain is GAGVSQTPSNKVTEKGKYVELRCDPISGHTALYWYRQSLGQGPEFLIYFQGTGAADDSGLPNDRFFAVRPEGSVSTLKIQRTERGDSAVYLCASSFDFGGSSGNTIYFGEGSWLTVV.

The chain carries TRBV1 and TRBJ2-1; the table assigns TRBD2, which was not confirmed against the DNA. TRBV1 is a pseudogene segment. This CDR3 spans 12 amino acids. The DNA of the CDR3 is TGCACCAGCAGCCAAGATCGGAATGAGCAGTTCTTC. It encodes CTSSQDRNEQFF.

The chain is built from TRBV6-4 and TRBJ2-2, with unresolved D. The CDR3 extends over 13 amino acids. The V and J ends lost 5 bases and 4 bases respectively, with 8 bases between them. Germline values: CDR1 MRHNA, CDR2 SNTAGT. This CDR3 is CASSRSGTGELFF. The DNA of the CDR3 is TGTGCCAGCAGTCGCTCGGGCACCGGGGAGCTGTTTTTT.

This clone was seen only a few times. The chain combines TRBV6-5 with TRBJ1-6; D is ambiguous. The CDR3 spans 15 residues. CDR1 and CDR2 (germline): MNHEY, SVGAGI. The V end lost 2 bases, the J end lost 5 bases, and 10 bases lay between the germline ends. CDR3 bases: TGTGCCAGCAGTTACCTCAGCCCGGATAATTCACCCCTCCACTTT. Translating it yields CASSYLSPDNSPLHF.